This record concerns one TCR beta chain sequence. The specificity of this receptor is unknown. Base qualities were left out, and no much larger clone turns up one base away. The CDR3 starts with the cysteine, ends with the phenylalanine, and has 12 residues. The sequence is cut down to CDR3 DNA, 36 bases in frame from base 1. V is pared back by 3 bases and J by 8 bases, with 8 bases lying between the germline termini. Per the germline V gene (reference sequence), LGHDT is the CDR1 and YNNKEL is the CDR2. The collaborating institutions used their own protocols to collect whole blood in K2EDTA tubes. Collaborator samples were shipped for TCRbeta analysis as frozen whole blood, isolated PBMCs, or DNA extracted from either sample type. This sample was included in a study of blood T cell repertoires in COVID-19 (dated by TCRdb to about 2020). Regarding the complete study: Samples covering the acute and convalescent phases of COVID-19 were provided by collaborators in the United States, Italy and Spain. The prospective study material was composed of cDNA or gDNA derived from T cells, B-cell-depleted T cells, or PBMCs. Subjects who had been exposed to COVID-19, were actively infected with it, or had recovered from it provided the deeply sampled blood TCRbeta repertoires that made up the dataset. The repertoires were made available in a free public database intended to serve as a resource for research on the immune response to SARS-CoV-2. The samples were drawn from two sources: the first 160 participants of the ongoing ImmuneRACE study, and over 950 subjects contributed by 6 global collaborators. Nearly every sample came with metadata listing a de-identified subject ID, COVID-19 status, age in years and sex. HLA class I and class II types, where available, came from metadata supplied by the sample provider rather than from assay-based typing.

TCRbeta CDR3 regions were amplified from genomic DNA by means of the immunoSEQ Assay, a bias-controlled multiplex PCR. The study's own analysis went as follows. Within the assay, amplification of reference gene primers was used to estimate how many nucleated cells each sample contained. To quantify the absolute abundance of each unique TCRbeta CDR3 rearrangement, sequence reads were collapsed and filtered. For each sample, productive Simpson clonality was calculated as the square root of Simpson's diversity index over productive rearrangements. Not all clones reach the TCRdb copy of this immuneACCESS table, which keeps in-frame sequences only. Checked studies attribute under half of the gap to unresolved V genes and leave the rest unexplained. The DNA gave D and trimming, while V, J and clone size come from that table. This sample lists 200,000 to 250,000 clones; around 88% were detected once. The top ten hold about 12% of the sample.

Paper-wide results and their limitations: The amount of clinical and demographic metadata varied by source and participant and was provided uncurated.

The chain links TRBV3-1 (or the pseudogene TRBV3-2) with TRBJ2-1; too little of a D gene remains to name it. The sample comprised peripheral blood. This TCR was sampled from a man of 80 years or more with acute or convalescent COVID-19. The CDR3 region: CASSQFSDEQFF. At the DNA level, the sequence is TGTGCCAGCAGCCAGTTCAGCGATGAGCAGTTCTTC.